This T cell receptor beta chain was sequenced for a study of T cells in Graves' hyperthyroidism and ophthalmopathy. Looking at the study overall: Sampling of peripheral blood happened at initial diagnosis, prior to any treatment.

The source material, RNA transcripts, was used to amplify TCR beta CDR3 regions. During a first-round RT-PCR of the TCR CDR3, the HTBI primer set was used. TCRdb processed the multiplex PCR reads anew with MiXCR; each CDR3 protein has one entry. This table holds around 500,000 distinct CDR3 sequences, roughly 15% found once. Germline V CDR1 and CDR2: MNHNS, SASEGT. The CDR3 covers 14 residues. This clonotype showed up just once. A much bigger clone sits one base away, suggesting this may be a read error. Newly diagnosed patients aged 18 to 65 had hyperthyroidism of under 2 months' duration. Patients having uncontrolled infection, another autoimmune disease, pregnancy or lactation were not included.

The chain employs TRBV6-1 and TRBJ2-7; TRBD1 is a possible D gene (6 bases). The sequenced sample consisted of blood. This clonotype originated in a middle-aged woman with Graves' hyperthyroidism. The CDR3 here is CVSKSGTTTYEQYF. The CDR3 DNA sequence: TGTGTCAGCAAATCCGGGACAACCACCTACGAGCAGTACTTC.